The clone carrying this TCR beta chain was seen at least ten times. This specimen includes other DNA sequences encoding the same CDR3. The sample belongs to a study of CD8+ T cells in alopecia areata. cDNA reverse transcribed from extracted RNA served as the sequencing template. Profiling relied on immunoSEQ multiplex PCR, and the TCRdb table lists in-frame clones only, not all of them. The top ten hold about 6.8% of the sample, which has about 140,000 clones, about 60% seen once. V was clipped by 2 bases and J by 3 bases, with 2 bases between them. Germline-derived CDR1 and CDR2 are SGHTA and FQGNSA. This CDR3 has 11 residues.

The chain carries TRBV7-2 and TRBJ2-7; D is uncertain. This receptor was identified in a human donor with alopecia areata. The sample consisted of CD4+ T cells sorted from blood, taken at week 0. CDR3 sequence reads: CASSLRYEQYF. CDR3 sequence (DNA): TGTGCCAGCAGCTTACGCTACGAGCAGTACTTC. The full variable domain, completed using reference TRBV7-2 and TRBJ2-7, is GAGVSQSPSNKVTEKGKDVELRCDPISGHTALYWYRQSLGQGLEFLIYFQGNSAPDKSGLPSDRFSAERTGGSVSTLTIQRTQQEDSAVYLCASSLRYEQYFGPGTRLTVT.